This T cell receptor (beta chain) derives from a study of T cell repertoires in cytomegalovirus infection. At the level of the study: Public TCR beta signature analysis indicated the presence of both CMV infection and matching HLA type. General observations from the study: It was HLA-C-restricted CMV-specific TCR beta clonotypes that dominated the response ex vivo.

This clonotype has just a few counts. Its antigen is not identified. There are 15 residues in the CDR3. Per the germline V gene, CDR1 is SGHTA and CDR2 is FQGNSA. V dropped 4 bases and J dropped 2 bases, with 13 bases sitting between them. TCRdb reprocessed the reads via MiXCR and lists one record per CDR3 protein. The sample contains about 920,000 distinct CDR3 sequences, roughly 31% of which appear only once. The specimen was cultured CD8+ T cells from PBMCs, collected from culture after CMV antigen stimulation. This clonotype originated in a human donor in good health (CMV status not recorded). Some clones in this sample may be carry-over from other donors' samples. The chain uses TRBV7-2 and TRBJ2-3; tentative D call: TRBD1 (5 bases). CDR3 loop: CASSYRQRPTDTQYF. In DNA, the CDR3 is TGTGCCAGCAGCTACCGACAGAGACCCACAGATACGCAGTATTTT.